This TCR beta chain was obtained from a study of T cells in Graves' hyperthyroidism and ophthalmopathy. Graves' hyperthyroidism is called stable when ophthalmopathy does not progress within 18 months. Each 10 ml fresh peripheral blood draw supplied the PBMCs. Amplified TCR beta CDR3 regions came from RNA transcripts. First-round RT-PCR targeting the TCR CDR3 was performed with the HTBI primer set. TCRdb fed the multiplex PCR reads into MiXCR, producing one record per CDR3 protein. This sample carries 550,000 to 650,000 distinct CDR3 sequences, around 15% of them seen once, and the ten largest clones take approximately 15%. Material for sequencing was blood. This receptor was taken from a woman in her forties with Graves' hyperthyroidism.

This CDR3 is CASRLRTDFSGNTIYF. The CDR3 nucleotides read TGTGCCAGCAGACTTCGGACAGATTTCTCTGGAAACACCATATATTTT. The genes are TRBV12-3 or TRBV12-4 and TRBJ1-3; a possible D gene is TRBD1 (6 bases). Trimming cost V 6 bases and J 0 bases, with 15 bases left between them. The CDR3 runs to 16 residues.